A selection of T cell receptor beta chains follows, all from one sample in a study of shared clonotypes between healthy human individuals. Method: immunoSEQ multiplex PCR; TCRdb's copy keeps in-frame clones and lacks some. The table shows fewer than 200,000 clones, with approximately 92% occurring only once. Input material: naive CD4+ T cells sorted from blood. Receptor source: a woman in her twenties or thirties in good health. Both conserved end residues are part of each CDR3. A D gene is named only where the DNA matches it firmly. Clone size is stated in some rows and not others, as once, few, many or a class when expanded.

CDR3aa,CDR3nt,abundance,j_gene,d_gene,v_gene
CASSIRGKTGAGEQYF,TGTGCCAGTAGTATTCGGGGGAAGACAGGGGCTGGCGAGCAGTACTTC,-,TRBJ2-7,TRBD1,TRBV19
CASSDYRGPGEQYF,TGTGCCAGCAGTGATTACAGGGGGCCAGGCGAGCAGTACTTC,-,TRBJ2-7,TRBD1,TRBV25-1
CASSFLVSGGGQPQHF,TGTGCCAGCAGTTTCCTCGTATCAGGGGGCGGCCAGCCCCAGCATTTT,-,TRBJ1-5,TRBD1,TRBV28
CASSPFSRSGANVLTF,TGTGCCAGCTCACCGTTCTCCCGCTCTGGGGCCAACGTCCTGACTTTC,-,TRBJ2-6,-,TRBV18
CAWSVGLAGLNEQFF,TGTGCCTGGAGTGTAGGTCTAGCGGGCCTAAATGAGCAGTTCTTC,-,TRBJ2-1,TRBD2,TRBV30
CAISDEGYEQYF,TGTGCCATCAGTGATGAGGGATACGAGCAGTACTTC,-,TRBJ2-7,-,TRBV10-3
CAWRGTGFSYNSPLHF,TGTGCCTGGAGGGGGACAGGCTTCTCCTATAATTCACCCCTCCACTTT,-,TRBJ1-6,TRBD1,TRBV30
CASRGEYREAFF,TGTGCCAGCCGAGGAGAGTATCGGGAAGCTTTCTTT,-,TRBJ1-1,-,TRBV2
CASSPIEGYGYTF,TGTGCCAGCAGCCCCATTGAAGGATATGGCTACACCTTC,-,TRBJ1-2,-,TRBV5-4
CASSPASGYRGNTIYF,TGTGCCAGCTCACCGGCGTCAGGGTATCGTGGAAACACCATATATTTT,once,TRBJ1-3,-,TRBV18
CSVGTGQSSGANVLTF,TGCAGCGTCGGCACGGGGCAGAGCTCTGGGGCCAACGTCCTGACTTTC,-,TRBJ2-6,-,TRBV29-1
CASSNSGADNSPLHF,TGTGCCAGTAGTAACTCAGGGGCGGACAATTCACCCCTCCACTTT,-,TRBJ1-6,-,TRBV19
CASSLGPGQIIYEQYF,TGTGCCAGCAGCTTAGGCCCCGGACAGATAATATACGAGCAGTACTTC,-,TRBJ2-7,-,TRBV7-8
CASSSGQGAQPQHF,TGTGCCAGCTCATCTGGACAGGGGGCACAGCCCCAGCATTTT,-,TRBJ1-5,TRBD1,TRBV18
CASSLWTGDSGNTIYF,TGTGCCAGCAGTTTATGGACAGGGGATTCGGGAAACACCATATATTTT,-,TRBJ1-3,TRBD1,TRBV28
CASSANLGSFYEQYF,TGTGCCAGCAGCGCAAATCTGGGGAGTTTTTACGAGCAGTACTTC,-,TRBJ2-7,-,TRBV5-4
CASSPQQKISSGANVLTF,TGTGCCAGCAGTCCACAACAGAAAATAAGCTCTGGGGCCAACGTCCTGACTTTC,-,TRBJ2-6,-,TRBV28
CASSYSRQNGYTF,TGTGCCAGCAGTTACTCGAGACAGAATGGCTACACCTTC,-,TRBJ1-2,-,TRBV6-5
CASSLVGASGRGYNEQFF,TGCGCCAGCAGCTTGGTGGGGGCTAGCGGGAGGGGCTACAATGAGCAGTTCTTC,-,TRBJ2-1,TRBD2,TRBV5-1
CASTSAQRGQETQYF,TGTGCCAGCACTAGCGCCCAGAGAGGACAAGAGACCCAGTACTTC,-,TRBJ2-5,-,TRBV28
CASSPTGAGANVLTF,TGTGCCAGCAGCCCTACAGGGGCTGGGGCCAACGTCCTGACTTTC,-,TRBJ2-6,TRBD1,TRBV9
CASSEDGFRPYF,TGTGCCAGCAGTGAAGATGGGTTTCGGCCGTACTTC,-,TRBJ2-7,-,TRBV6-1
CASLPMEGAEQYF,TGTGCCAGCCTCCCTATGGAGGGGGCAGAGCAGTACTTC,-,TRBJ2-7,-,TRBV28